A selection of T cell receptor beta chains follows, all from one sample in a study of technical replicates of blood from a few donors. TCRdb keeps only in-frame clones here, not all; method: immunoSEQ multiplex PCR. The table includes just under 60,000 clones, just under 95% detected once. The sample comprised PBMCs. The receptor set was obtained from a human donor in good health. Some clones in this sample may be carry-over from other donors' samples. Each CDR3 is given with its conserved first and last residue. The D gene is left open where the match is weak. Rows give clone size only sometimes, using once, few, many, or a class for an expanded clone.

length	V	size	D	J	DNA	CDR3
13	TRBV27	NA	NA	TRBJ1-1	TGTGCCAGCAGTCTCAGGGAGGTAACTGAAGCTTTCTTT	CASSLREVTEAFF
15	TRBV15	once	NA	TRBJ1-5	TGTGCCACCAGCAGAGGCGGAGGGAATAATCAGCCCCAGCATTTT	CATSRGGGNNQPQHF
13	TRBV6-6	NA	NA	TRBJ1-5	TGTGCCAGCAGTTACTCGAGAGTTCAGCCCCAGCATTTT	CASSYSRVQPQHF
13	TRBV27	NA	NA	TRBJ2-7	TGTGCCAGCTCCCCAGGGTTAAAGTACGAGCAGTACTTC	CASSPGLKYEQYF
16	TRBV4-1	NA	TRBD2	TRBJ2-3	TGCGCCAGCAGCCAAGGACTAGCGGGGAGCACAGATACGCAGTATTTT	CASSQGLAGSTDTQYF
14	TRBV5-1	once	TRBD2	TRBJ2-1	TGCGCCAGCAGCTCAGCGGGAGGTTACAATGAGCAGTTCTTC	CASSSAGGYNEQFF
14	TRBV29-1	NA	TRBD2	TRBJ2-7	TGCAGCGTTGTTTGGGTAGCGGGAACGGAGGAGCAGTACTTC	CSVVWVAGTEEQYF
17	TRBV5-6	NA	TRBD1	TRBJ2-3	TGTGCCAGCAGCTTCGTGGGGACAGGGGGCATAACAGATACGCAGTATTTT	CASSFVGTGGITDTQYF
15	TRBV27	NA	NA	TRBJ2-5	TGTGCCAGCAGTTTAATCTTGGCAGGCCAAGAGACCCAGTACTTC	CASSLILAGQETQYF
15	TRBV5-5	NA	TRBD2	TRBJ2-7	TGTGCCAGCAGCTTGGAGGCCCTAGCGGGGTACGAGCAGTACTTC	CASSLEALAGYEQYF
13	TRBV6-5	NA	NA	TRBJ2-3	TGTGCCAGCAGTCCCGGTTTGCCAGATACGCAGTATTTT	CASSPGLPDTQYF
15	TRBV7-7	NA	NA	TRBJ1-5	TGTGCCAGCAGCCCTCCCGGGACTCTCAATCAGCCCCAGCATTTT	CASSPPGTLNQPQHF
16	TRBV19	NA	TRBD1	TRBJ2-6	TGTGCCACCTCGACAGGGGGGAGCTCTGGGGCCAACGTCCTGACTTTC	CATSTGGSSGANVLTF
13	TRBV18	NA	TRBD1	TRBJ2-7	TGTGCCAGCTCCGGGACAGGTTCCTACGAGCAGTACTTC	CASSGTGSYEQYF
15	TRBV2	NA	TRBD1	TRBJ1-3	TGTGCCAGCAGTGAACGGACAGGGAACGGAAACACCATATATTTT	CASSERTGNGNTIYF
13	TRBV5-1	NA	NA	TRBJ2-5	TGCGCCAGCAGCTTAGGAGGGCGGGAGACCCAGTACTTC	CASSLGGRETQYF
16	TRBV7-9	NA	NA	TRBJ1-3	TGTGCCAGCAGCTTGGACAGTAGGAGCTCTGGAAACACCATATATTTT	CASSLDSRSSGNTIYF
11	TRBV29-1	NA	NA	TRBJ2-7	TGCAGCGTTGAAGATCTCTACGAGCAGTACTTC	CSVEDLYEQYF
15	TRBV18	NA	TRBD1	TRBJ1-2	TGTGCCAGCTCACAGTTGGGACAGCCATCCTATGGCTACACCTTC	CASSQLGQPSYGYTF
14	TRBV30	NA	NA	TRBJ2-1	TGTGCTATAGATACTAGCTACTCCTACAATGAGCAGTTCTTC	CAIDTSYSYNEQFF
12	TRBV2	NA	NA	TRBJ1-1	TGTGCCAGCAGTGGTTTATACACTGAAGCTTTCTTT	CASSGLYTEAFF
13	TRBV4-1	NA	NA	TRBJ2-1	TGCGCCAGCAGCCAAGCTTCGGGGTTAATGGGGTTCTTC	CASSQASGLMGFF
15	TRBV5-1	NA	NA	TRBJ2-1	TGCGCCAGCAGCTTCTTGGCGGGGGCCAACAATGAGCAGTTCTTC	CASSFLAGANNEQFF
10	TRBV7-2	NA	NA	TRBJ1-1	TGTGCCACCCCGGGAGGGGAAGCTTTCTTT	CATPGGEAFF
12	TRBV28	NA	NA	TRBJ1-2	TGTGCCAGCAAAGTGATGGGGGGTGGCTACACCTTC	CASKVMGGGYTF
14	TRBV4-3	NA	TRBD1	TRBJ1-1	TGCGCCAGCAGCCACTTTAGACAGGGGGCTACGGCTTTCTTT	CASSHFRQGATAFF
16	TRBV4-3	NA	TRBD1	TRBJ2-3	TGCGCCAGCAGCCGGGGGACAGGGGGCAATACAGATACGCAGTATTTT	CASSRGTGGNTDTQYF
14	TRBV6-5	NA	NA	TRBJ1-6	TGTGCCAGCAGTTACTCTTTACCGGATTCACCCCTCCACTTT	CASSYSLPDSPLHF
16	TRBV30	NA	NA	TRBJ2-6	TGTGCCTGGAGTGTACACAGACCCTCTGGGGCCAACGTCCTGACTTTC	CAWSVHRPSGANVLTF
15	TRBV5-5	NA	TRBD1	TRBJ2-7	TGTGCCAGCAGCCAGGACACGACAGGGCCCTACGAGCAGTACTTC	CASSQDTTGPYEQYF
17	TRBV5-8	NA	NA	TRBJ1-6	TGTGCCAGCAGCTTCCGCGCCGGGGGTTTGGGGGTACGGACCCTCCACTTT	CASSFRAGGLGVRTLHF
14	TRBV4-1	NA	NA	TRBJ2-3	TGCGCCAGCAGCCACGGACAGATTTCAGATACGCAGTATTTT	CASSHGQISDTQYF
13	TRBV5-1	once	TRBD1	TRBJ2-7	TGCGCCAGCAGCCAGGGACAGGGGACCGAGCAGTACTTC	CASSQGQGTEQYF
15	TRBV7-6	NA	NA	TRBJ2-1	TGTGCCAGCAGATCCGTGGGTCGGGACTACAATGAGCAGTTCTTC	CASRSVGRDYNEQFF
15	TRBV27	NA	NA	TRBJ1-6	TGTGCCAGCAGTTTGTGGGCAGATGAAGATTCACCCCTCCACTTT	CASSLWADEDSPLHF
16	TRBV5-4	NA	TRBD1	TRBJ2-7	TGTGCCAGCAGCTTACAGGGGGTGAGTAACCTCTACGAGCAGTACTTC	CASSLQGVSNLYEQYF
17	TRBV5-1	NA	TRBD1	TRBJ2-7	TGCGCCAGCAGCCCGGACAGGGGGGGACCGGGCCGCTACGAGCAGTACTTC	CASSPDRGGPGRYEQYF
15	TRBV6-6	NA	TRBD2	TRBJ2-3	TGTGCCAGCTGGGGGGTGAGCGGGGGGGCGGATACGCAGTATTTT	CASWGVSGGADTQYF
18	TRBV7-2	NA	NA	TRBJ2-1	TGTGCCAGCAGCTTAAGAATGGTAGGCAGGGGCACCTACAATGAGCAGTTCTTC	CASSLRMVGRGTYNEQFF
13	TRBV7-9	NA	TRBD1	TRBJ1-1	TGTGCCAGCAGCTCCGGACAGGGGCGAAAAGCTTTCTTT	CASSSGQGRKAFF
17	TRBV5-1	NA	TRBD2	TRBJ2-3	TGCGCCAGCAGCTTAAGGGCTAGCGGGGGGGCTGGAGATACGCAGTATTTT	CASSLRASGGAGDTQYF